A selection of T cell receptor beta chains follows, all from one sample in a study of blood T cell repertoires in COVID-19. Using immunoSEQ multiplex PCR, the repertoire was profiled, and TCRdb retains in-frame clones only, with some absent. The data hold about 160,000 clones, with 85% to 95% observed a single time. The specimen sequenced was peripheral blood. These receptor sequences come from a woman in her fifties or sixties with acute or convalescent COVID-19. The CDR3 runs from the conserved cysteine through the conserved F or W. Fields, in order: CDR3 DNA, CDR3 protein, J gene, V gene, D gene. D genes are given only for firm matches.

cdr3_nt: TGCGCCAGCAGCTTACAAGGAGATAGCTCCTACGAGCAGTACTTC
cdr3_aa: CASSLQGDSSYEQYF
j_call: TRBJ2-7
v_call: TRBV5-1
d_call: .

cdr3_nt: TGCAGTGCTAGTAGGAGGGACACTGAAGCTTTCTTT
cdr3_aa: CSASRRDTEAFF
j_call: TRBJ1-1
v_call: TRBV20-1
d_call: .

cdr3_nt: TGTGCCAGCAGACCCCGAGGGTCCTATAATTCACCCCTCCACTTT
cdr3_aa: CASRPRGSYNSPLHF
j_call: TRBJ1-6
v_call: TRBV6-5
d_call: .

cdr3_nt: TGTGCCAGCAGTTTACTCCCCAGGGTGAATGGCTACACCTTC
cdr3_aa: CASSLLPRVNGYTF
j_call: TRBJ1-2
v_call: TRBV28
d_call: .

cdr3_nt: TGTGCCAGCAGCCGTAAGGGGGCGCCCGTTGAAAAACTGTTTTTT
cdr3_aa: CASSRKGAPVEKLFF
j_call: TRBJ1-4
v_call: TRBV6-5
d_call: TRBD1

cdr3_nt: TGTGCCAGCAGTTTAGAGGGCAGGGGACTGTTTTTT
cdr3_aa: CASSLEGRGLFF
j_call: TRBJ1-4
v_call: TRBV12-3/TRBV12-4
d_call: .

cdr3_nt: TGTGCCAGTAGTAACAGGGGTGATTCACCCCTCCACTTT
cdr3_aa: CASSNRGDSPLHF
j_call: TRBJ1-6
v_call: TRBV19
d_call: TRBD1

cdr3_nt: TGTGCCAGCAGCCCCTCCACTTTACAAGAGACCCAGTACTTC
cdr3_aa: CASSPSTLQETQYF
j_call: TRBJ2-5
v_call: TRBV7-2
d_call: .

cdr3_nt: TGTGCCAGCAGCTTGCCGGCAGGGGGCTTAATGGGGAATGAAAAACTGTTTTTT
cdr3_aa: CASSLPAGGLMGNEKLFF
j_call: TRBJ1-4
v_call: TRBV5-8
d_call: TRBD1

cdr3_nt: TGTGCCAGCAGTTTATCGGCCGGGAGGTACAATGAGCAGTTCTTC
cdr3_aa: CASSLSAGRYNEQFF
j_call: TRBJ2-1
v_call: TRBV27
d_call: TRBD2

cdr3_nt: TGTGCCAGCAGCCAAGGGACTAGCGGGGGTGGAGAGACCCAGTACTTC
cdr3_aa: CASSQGTSGGGETQYF
j_call: TRBJ2-5
v_call: TRBV3-1/TRBV3-2
d_call: TRBD2

cdr3_nt: TGTGCTAGTGGTTTGATAATGAAAGGACTGGTTGAGGCCGGGGAGCTGTTTTTT
cdr3_aa: CASGLIMKGLVEAGELFF
j_call: TRBJ2-2
v_call: TRBV12-5
d_call: .

cdr3_nt: TGTGCCAGTAGCGCTCTACCAGGCCCCCAGCATTTT
cdr3_aa: CASSALPGPQHF
j_call: TRBJ1-5
v_call: TRBV19
d_call: .

cdr3_nt: TGTGCCTGGAGCGATGGACTAGCGGCCTTCAATGAGCAGTTCTTC
cdr3_aa: CAWSDGLAAFNEQFF
j_call: TRBJ2-1
v_call: TRBV30
d_call: TRBD2

cdr3_nt: TGTGCCAGCAGCCTCCCGACTAGCGGGAGGTACGAGCAGTACTTC
cdr3_aa: CASSLPTSGRYEQYF
j_call: TRBJ2-7
v_call: TRBV7-8
d_call: TRBD2

cdr3_nt: TGTGCCAGCAGCCCCTTGGACAGGGGTCCCTACAATGAGCAGTTCTTC
cdr3_aa: CASSPLDRGPYNEQFF
j_call: TRBJ2-1
v_call: TRBV14
d_call: TRBD1

cdr3_nt: TGCGCCAGCAGCCAACCGGGGACAAATGAAAAACTGTTTTTT
cdr3_aa: CASSQPGTNEKLFF
j_call: TRBJ1-4
v_call: TRBV4-1
d_call: .

cdr3_nt: TGCGCCAGCAGTCCCGGACTAGCGGGAGCCGGGGAGCTGTTTTTT
cdr3_aa: CASSPGLAGAGELFF
j_call: TRBJ2-2
v_call: TRBV10-2
d_call: TRBD2

cdr3_nt: TGTGCCACCAGCAGAGAACTGACAGATACGCAGTATTTT
cdr3_aa: CATSRELTDTQYF
j_call: TRBJ2-3
v_call: TRBV15
d_call: .

cdr3_nt: TGTGCCAGCAGGACGGGACAGGGAGGAACTGAAGCTTTCTTT
cdr3_aa: CASRTGQGGTEAFF
j_call: TRBJ1-1
v_call: TRBV28
d_call: TRBD1

cdr3_nt: TGTGCCAGCAGCCTCCGCGGGGGCGATGAAAAACTGTTTTTT
cdr3_aa: CASSLRGGDEKLFF
j_call: TRBJ1-4
v_call: TRBV7-9
d_call: .

cdr3_nt: TGTGCCAGCAGCTTGGGTACAGGGGGAAGGAGCAATCAGCCCCAGCATTTT
cdr3_aa: CASSLGTGGRSNQPQHF
j_call: TRBJ1-5
v_call: TRBV5-6
d_call: TRBD1